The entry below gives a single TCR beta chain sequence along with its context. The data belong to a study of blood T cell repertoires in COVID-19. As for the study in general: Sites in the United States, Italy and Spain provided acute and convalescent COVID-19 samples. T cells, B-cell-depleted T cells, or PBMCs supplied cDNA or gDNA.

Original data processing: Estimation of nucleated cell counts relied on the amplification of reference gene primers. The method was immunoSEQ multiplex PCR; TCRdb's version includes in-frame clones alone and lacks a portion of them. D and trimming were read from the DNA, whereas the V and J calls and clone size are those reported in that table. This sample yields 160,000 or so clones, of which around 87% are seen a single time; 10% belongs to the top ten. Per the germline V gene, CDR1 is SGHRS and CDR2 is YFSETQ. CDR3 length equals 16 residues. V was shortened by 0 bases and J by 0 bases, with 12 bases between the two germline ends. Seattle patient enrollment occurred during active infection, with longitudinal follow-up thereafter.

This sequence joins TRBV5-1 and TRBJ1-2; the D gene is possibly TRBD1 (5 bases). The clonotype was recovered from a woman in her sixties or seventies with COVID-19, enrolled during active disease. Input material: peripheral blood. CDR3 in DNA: TGCGCCAGCAGCTTGGGCGGGACGGTGGCTAACTATGGCTACACCTTC. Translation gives CASSLGGTVANYGYTF. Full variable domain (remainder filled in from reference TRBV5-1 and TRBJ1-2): KAGVTQTPRYLIKTRGQQVTLSCSPISGHRSVSWYQQTPGQGLQFLFEYFSETQRNKGNFPGRFSGRQFSNSRSEMNVSTLELGDSALYLCASSLGGTVANYGYTFGSGTRLTVV.